One sample yielded the 27 T cell receptor beta chains listed below, sequenced in a study of control samples from healthy donors and cancer patients (dated by TCRdb to the early 2020s). Library method: the immunoSEQ multiplex PCR assay. What TCRdb holds here is the immuneACCESS table cut down to in-frame rearrangements. Part of the clones is not present; checked against another copy, under half of the missing clones reflect an unresolved V gene, and the others are unexplained. Present in this sample are some 140,000 clones, less than 90% of which were seen just once. The top ten clonotypes cover approximately 9.4% of the sample. What was sequenced was blood. The receptors shown here come from a woman aged 25 to 39 in good health.

About this clone: The junction shows a germline mismatch at one end, possibly a read error. This rearrangement joins TRBV7-7 to TRBJ2-5, with TRBD2 as a possible D gene (5 bases). Per the germline V gene, CDR1 is SSHAT and CDR2 is FNYEAQ (reference sequence). This CDR3 comprises 16 residues. The CDR3 sequence is CASSLGAAGSQETQYF. The CDR3 DNA sequence: TGTGCTAGCAGCTTAGGTGCGGCGGGCAGCCAAGAGACCCAGTACTTC.

The count of this clone is one. The rearrangement uses TRBV28 and TRBJ2-7; no clear D gene. This CDR3 contains 14 residues. Trimming took off 7 bases at V and 1 base at J, with 14 bases between the two ends. Per germline, CDR1 MDHEN and CDR2 SYDVKM. The CDR3 sequence is CASISGGTSYEQYF. CDR3 DNA: TGTGCCAGCATATCCGGCGGCACTTCCTACGAGCAGTACTTC. The complete variable domain, with remaining parts taken from reference TRBV28 and TRBJ2-7, reads DVKVTQSSRYLVKRTGEKVFLECVQDMDHENMFWYRQDPGLGLRLIYFSYDVKMKEKGDIPEGYSVSREKKERFSLILESASTNQTSMYLCASISGGTSYEQYFGPGTRLTVT.

The J gene is TRBJ1-2, the V gene TRBV15; weak D call: TRBD1 (6 bases). This CDR3 is 14 amino acids long. V was clipped by 8 bases and J by 7 bases, with 20 bases between them. The germline V gene encodes CDR1 LNHNV and CDR2 YYDKDF (reference sequence). The CDR3 region is CATARQAQASGYTF. DNA for the CDR3: TGTGCCACCGCGAGACAGGCCCAGGCAAGTGGCTACACCTTC.

This chain uses TRBV30 with TRBJ1-1; D gene unclear. Germline V CDR1 and CDR2: GTSNPN, SVGIG (reference sequence). The CDR3 runs to 13 residues. V lost 3 bases to trimming and J lost 1 base, with 9 bases between them. The CDR3 loop is CAWSVSKNTEAFF. The CDR3 DNA follows: TGTGCCTGGAGCGTCTCAAAGAACACTGAAGCTTTCTTT.

This clone was picked up one time. CDR3 loop: CASSRGQGGEQYF. The CDR3 nucleotides are TGTGCCAGCAGCAGGGGACAGGGGGGTGAGCAGTACTTC. The chain recombines TRBV5-6 with TRBJ2-7; the match to TRBD1 covers 11 bases. The CDR3 runs to 13 residues. Trimming cost V 4 bases and J 7 bases; bases outside gene matches: 4. Germline V gene data show CDR1 as SGHDT and CDR2 as YYEEEE.

The chain recombines TRBV6-4 with TRBJ1-5; tentative D call: TRBD1 (5 bases). V was trimmed by 6 bases and J by 2 bases, leaving 17 bases between them. Looked up from germline, CDR1 is MRHNA and CDR2 is SNTAGT. CDR3 size: 16 residues. DNA of the CDR3: TGTGCCAGCAGCGGCGTCAGGGATTACGGCAATCAGCCCCAGCATTTT. Translated: CASSGVRDYGNQPQHF.

The rearrangement uses TRBV18 and TRBJ1-1; 10 bases are a match to TRBD1. Trimming at V came to 4 bases and at J to 3 bases, leaving 14 bases not matched to a gene. The germline gives CDR1 KGHSH, CDR2 LQKENI. This CDR3 is built from 18 residues. The CDR3 loop is CASSRPSGQGGVDTEAFF. CDR3 in DNA: TGTGCCAGCTCACGCCCGAGCGGACAGGGGGGTGTCGACACTGAAGCTTTCTTT.

The genes are TRBV19 and TRBJ1-5, with D maybe TRBD1 (5 bases). The CDR3 has 15 amino acids. V was shortened by 2 bases and J by 7 bases, with 15 bases between the two germline ends. Per the germline V gene, CDR1 is LNHDA and CDR2 is SQIVND (reference sequence). In nucleotides, the CDR3 is TGTGCCAGTAGTATAAACGCCGGGGGGAAGCAGCCCCAGCATTTT. Its translation: CASSINAGGKQPQHF.

In DNA, the CDR3 is TGTGCCAGCAGCTTGGGGGGAGGGGCTAACTATGGCTACACCTTC. Translated: CASSLGGGANYGYTF. This chain links TRBV5-4 with TRBJ1-2; tentative D call: TRBD1 (5 bases). V was trimmed by 0 bases and J by 0 bases, leaving 9 bases between them. The CDR3 has 15 amino acids. Germline CDR1 SGHNT, CDR2 YYREEE (reference sequence).

This chain uses TRBV3-1 (or the pseudogene TRBV3-2) with TRBJ1-1; 10 bases are a match to TRBD1. Germline V gene sequence: CDR1 LGHDT, CDR2 YNNKEL (reference sequence). The CDR3 loop spans 13 amino acids. Trimming cost V 7 bases and J 12 bases; bases outside gene matches: 11. CDR3 nucleotides: TGTGCCAGCACCCATTTGACAGGGGGCGGAACTTTCTTT. Amino acids: CASTHLTGGGTFF.

The chain couples TRBV2 to TRBJ2-2; TRBD1 agrees at 8 bases. CDR1 and CDR2 (germline): SNHLY, FYNNEI. V lost 7 bases and J lost 3; bases outside the gene matches: 7. The CDR3 consists of 15 residues. CDR3 coding DNA: TGTGCCAGCATGGGCAGGGGGCGGCACACCGGGGAGCTGTTTTTT. This gives the protein CASMGRGRHTGELFF.

This clone has more than one count but fewer than ten. The V gene is TRBV11-2, the J gene TRBJ1-2; TRBD1 matches at 8 bases. This CDR3 has 16 residues. The germline gives CDR1 SGHAT, CDR2 FQNNGV. V was pared by 5 bases and J by 3 bases, with 11 bases of the junction left unmatched. For the CDR3, the DNA is TGTGCCAGCAGCCGCATCGAGATGGACAGGGACTATGGCTACACCTTC. Amino acid sequence: CASSRIEMDRDYGYTF.

The chain joins TRBV5-6 to TRBJ1-4; D gene uncertain. Trimming cost V 0 bases and J 8 bases, with 11 bases left between them. This CDR3 has 14 amino acids. Germline V gives CDR1 SGHDT, CDR2 YYEEEE. CDR3 protein: CASSLATVWEKLFF. CDR3 DNA sequence: TGTGCCAGCAGCTTGGCCACAGTATGGGAAAAACTGTTTTTT.

The chain uses TRBV18 and TRBJ2-1, with 8 bases that match TRBD2. V shed 2 bases and J 3 bases; nucleotides not matched to a gene: 12. Per the germline V gene, CDR1 is KGHSH and CDR2 is LQKENI. The CDR3 runs to 18 residues. This chain's CDR3 is CASSPVLVGRVGYNEQFF. The DNA for the CDR3 is TGTGCCAGCTCACCAGTTCTCGTCGGGAGGGTAGGCTACAATGAGCAGTTCTTC. The variable domain in full, completed from reference TRBV18 and TRBJ2-1, reads NAGVMQNPRHLVRRRGQEARLRCSPMKGHSHVYWYRQLPEEGLKFMVYLQKENIIDESGMPKERFSAEFPKEGPSILRIQQVVRGDSAAYFCASSPVLVGRVGYNEQFFGPGTRLTVL.

The chain has TRBV7-2 and TRBJ1-4; 7 bases line up with TRBD1. Germline V gives CDR1 SGHTA, CDR2 FQGNSA. This CDR3 is built from 15 residues. Trimming at V came to 5 bases and at J to 6 bases, leaving 9 bases not matched to a gene. The CDR3 here is CASSTEGAPYEKLFF. CDR3 DNA sequence: TGTGCCAGCAGCACCGAGGGGGCTCCGTATGAAAAACTGTTTTTT.

This chain connects TRBV6-1 to TRBJ1-2; D gene ambiguous. This CDR3 region has 14 residues. V was clipped by 5 bases and J by 8 bases, with 18 bases between them. Germline assignment: CDR1 MNHNS and CDR2 SASEGT. CDR3 sequence reads: CASSYLREGRGYTF. The CDR3 DNA reads TGTGCCAGCAGTTATTTGAGGGAGGGAAGGGGCTACACCTTC.

V usage is TRBV5-6 and J usage is TRBJ2-1; the D gene is possibly TRBD2 (5 bases). CDR1 and CDR2 from the germline V gene are SGHDT and YYEEEE. Between the trimmed V and J ends, which lost 2 bases and 9 bases, there was a span of 6 bases. The CDR3 sequence is 11 residues long. DNA of the CDR3: TGTGCCAGCAGCTTAGCGGCTGAGCAGTTCTTC. Protein: CASSLAAEQFF.

This clone occurred a few times. This chain joins TRBV5-1 and TRBJ1-1; a possible D gene is TRBD1 (6 bases). The germline V gene encodes CDR1 SGHRS and CDR2 YFSETQ. With 0 bases removed from V and 1 base from J, the gap between germline ends came to 16 bases. The CDR3 is made up of 17 amino acids. CDR3 nucleotide sequence: TGCGCCAGCAGCTTGGGATGGACTTTAGGGGGGAACACTGAAGCTTTCTTT. It translates to CASSLGWTLGGNTEAFF.

V and J are TRBV29-1 and TRBJ2-1; no clear D. Trimming left V 4 bases short and J 9 bases short, with 19 bases between. This CDR3 region has 14 residues. In germline, CDR1 is SQVTM, CDR2 ANQGSEA. CDR3 nucleotides: TGCAGCGTTGTATGGGGTAATGTACCAGGTGAGCAGTTCTTC. This encodes CSVVWGNVPGEQFF.

Concerning this clone: Other DNA sequences in this sample translate to the same CDR3. The chain employs TRBV7-9 and TRBJ1-1, with D maybe TRBD1 (5 bases). The germline V gene has CDR1 SEHNR and CDR2 FQNEAQ (reference sequence). V lost 2 bases to trimming and J lost 5 bases, with 9 bases between them. The CDR3 extends over 13 amino acids. Here the CDR3 reads CASSLWGGTEAFF. CDR3 sequence (DNA): TGTGCCAGCAGCTTATGGGGGGGTACTGAAGCTTTCTTT.

The V and J genes are TRBV30 and TRBJ1-5; TRBD1 matches 9 bases. The CDR3 is 15 amino acids. J was trimmed by 4 bases and V by 2 bases; bases with no gene match: 6. Germline-derived CDR1 and CDR2 are GTSNPN and SVGIG (reference sequence). Written as DNA, the CDR3 is TGTGCCTGGAGTCGACCCGGGACAGGGAATCAGCCCCAGCATTTT. Protein: CAWSRPGTGNQPQHF.

The chain combines TRBV18 with TRBJ2-3; D could derive from TRBD1 or TRBD2 (5 bases each). Trimming pared 3 bases from V and 3 bases from J, leaving 13 bases between. The CDR3 loop spans 15 amino acids. Germline V CDR1 and CDR2: KGHSH, LQKENI. The CDR3 here is CASSPLLEGTDTQYF. CDR3 DNA: TGTGCCAGCTCACCGCTGCTCGAGGGGACAGATACGCAGTATTTT.

The genes are TRBV5-5 and TRBJ1-3; the D is unclear. Trimming shortened V by 4 bases and J by 0 bases, and 8 bases separated the two germline ends. Germline V gives CDR1 SGHKS, CDR2 YYEKEE (reference sequence). The CDR3 is 14 amino acids. In DNA form, the CDR3 reads TGTGCCAGCAGCCCTATTAGCTCTGGAAACACCATATATTTT. Its protein is CASSPISSGNTIYF.

The chain carries TRBV29-1 and TRBJ2-6; no definite D call. The germline gives CDR1 SQVTM, CDR2 ANQGSEA. The germline V and J ends were trimmed by 5 bases and 2 bases, with 10 bases remaining between them. This CDR3 is 14 amino acids long. CDR3 coding DNA: TGCAGCGTTCTCTTAGCCGCTGGGGCCAACGTCCTGACTTTC. The encoded protein is CSVLLAAGANVLTF.

This chain uses TRBV5-4 with TRBJ1-4; D might be TRBD1 (6 bases). Germline values: CDR1 SGHNT, CDR2 YYREEE (reference sequence). The V gene lost 4 bases and the J gene lost 5 bases, with 15 bases spanning the gap. The CDR3 length is 15 residues. CDR3 loop: CASSGQTGSNEKLFF. As DNA, the CDR3 is TGTGCCAGCAGCGGACAAACAGGGTCCAATGAAAAACTGTTTTTT.

This rearrangement joins TRBV7-3 to TRBJ2-5, with D perhaps given as TRBD1 or TRBD2 (5 bases each). The CDR3 runs 14 residues. The V gene's germline CDR1 is SGHTA and CDR2 FQGTGA. V lost 5 bases to trimming and J lost 5 bases, with 15 bases between them. The CDR3: CASSPRGYGETQYF. CDR3 sequence (DNA): TGTGCCAGCAGCCCGAGGGGCTACGGGGAGACCCAGTACTTC.

The chain carries TRBV3-1 (or the pseudogene TRBV3-2) and TRBJ2-1; a weak D match, TRBD2 (5 bases). Germline CDR1 is LGHDT and CDR2 is YNNKEL (reference sequence). There are 15 residues in the CDR3. V lost 4 bases to trimming and J lost 0 bases, with 10 bases between them. DNA of the CDR3: TGTGCCAGCAGCCTTAGCGCCGTCTCCTACAATGAGCAGTTCTTC. Its protein product is CASSLSAVSYNEQFF.